This TCR beta chain was recorded in a study of T-cell reconstitution after alpha-beta-depleted transplantation in children. Study-wide results and caveats: Expanded graft clones numbering several hundred reportedly gave rise to alpha-beta T cells about two months after transplant. Recipient T cells and thymic progenitors that survived were the source of the high TCRbeta diversity seen at day 60 in some patients. Most T-cell counts and diversity one year after the transplant came from T cells that were newly produced.

The TCRbeta library incorporated unique molecular identifiers. MiXCR, run by TCRdb on the PCR reads, gives a single entry per CDR3 protein. Of some 550,000 distinct CDR3 sequences in the sample, more than 20% were seen once. This clonotype showed up many times. The antigen is unknown. This CDR3 region has 17 residues. Germline CDR1 reads SGHAT; CDR2 reads FQNNGV. V was cut by 4 bases and J by 5 bases, with 23 bases left in between. Sequenced here: PBMCs, mostly from graft donor cells, sampled 360 days after TCRalphabeta/CD19-depleted stem cell transplant. This receptor was obtained from a boy in the first two years of life who had a stem cell transplant for acute myeloid leukemia, so the T cells may come from the graft donor. The chain has TRBV11-2 and TRBJ2-5, with D possibly being TRBD2 (5 bases). CDR3 sequence reads: CASSSISAPEGLETQYF. CDR3 nucleotides: TGTGCCAGCAGCTCCATTTCGGCCCCCGAGGGTTTGGAGACCCAGTACTTC.